Below are 8 T cell receptor beta chains sequenced from a single sample in a study of cytomegalovirus exposure and HLA in healthy donors. The PCR was carried out with 60 Vbeta primers and 13 Jbeta primers. Profiling relied on immunoSEQ multiplex PCR, and the TCRdb table lists in-frame clones only, not all of them. Here the sample spans nearly 110,000 clones, 65% to 90% being singletons. The sample was PBMCs. Every receptor here comes from a man between 50 and 59 years old in good health and CMV-seronegative.

On this clone: The same CDR3 is also encoded by other DNA sequences in this sample. The chain is built from TRBV5-4 and TRBJ2-7; perhaps TRBD2 as D (5 bases). CDR1 SGHNT and CDR2 YYREEE come from the germline V gene (reference sequence). The V end lost 0 bases, the J end lost 4 bases, and 14 bases lay between the germline ends. The CDR3 totals 15 residues. The CDR3 reads CASSLAGNLGYEQYV. The CDR3 region has the DNA TGTGCCAGCAGCTTGGCGGGGAATTTAGGTTACGAGCAGTACGTC.

V is TRBV6-6 and J is TRBJ1-2; 7 bases agree with TRBD1. The V segment lost 5 bases and the J segment 4 bases; nucleotides outside the gene matches: 10. CDR3 size: 15 residues. The germline gives CDR1 MNHNY, CDR2 SVGAGI (reference sequence). CDR3 region: CASSPHRGEGYGYTF. The CDR3 DNA reads as TGTGCCAGCAGTCCCCACAGGGGCGAGGGCTATGGCTACACCTTC.

The chain uses TRBV5-4 and TRBJ1-4, with unresolved D. Trimming took 3 bases from V and 5 from J, leaving 17 bases between them. Germline CDR1 is SGHNT and CDR2 is YYREEE (reference sequence). This CDR3 contains 16 residues. The CDR3 here is CASSSRQTGSNEKLFF. The DNA of the CDR3 is TGTGCCAGCAGCTCGAGACAAACCGGTTCCAATGAAAAACTGTTTTTT.

This chain uses TRBV4-2 with TRBJ2-5, with D possibly being TRBD2 (6 bases). V was cut by 5 bases and J by 4 bases, with 17 bases left in between. Germline CDR1 and CDR2: LGHNA and YNFKEQ. The CDR3 loop spans 15 amino acids. The CDR3 is CASSSWVGRGETQYF. CDR3 sequence (DNA): TGTGCCAGCAGCTCATGGGTGGGGCGGGGAGAGACCCAGTACTTC.

The V call is TRBV2, the J call TRBJ1-4; no clear D. The germline CDR1 and CDR2 sequences are SNHLY and FYNNEI. CDR3 length equals 14 residues. Trimming removed 3 bases from V and 5 bases from J, with 10 bases in between. The CDR3 loop is CASSDYSLNEKLFF. In nucleotides, the CDR3 is TGTGCCAGCAGTGATTACAGCTTAAATGAAAAACTGTTTTTT.

The chain has TRBV7-2 and TRBJ1-1; 8 nucleotides align to TRBD1. The CDR3 sequence is 17 residues long. The V and J ends lost 4 bases and 5 bases, in that order; junction bases with no gene match: 15. Germline assignment: CDR1 SGHTA and CDR2 FQGNSA. CDR3 in amino acids: CASSSNSGQGWGTEAFF. CDR3 DNA: TGTGCCAGCAGCTCCAACTCAGGACAGGGATGGGGAACTGAAGCTTTCTTT.

The chain links TRBV2 to TRBJ1-1, with D unresolved. CDR1 is SNHLY and CDR2 is FYNNEI in the germline V gene. The CDR3 totals 13 residues. CDR3 protein: CAHYGEVNTEAFF. The DNA for the CDR3 is TGTGCGCACTACGGGGAGGTCAACACTGAAGCTTTCTTT.

This chain joins TRBV18 and TRBJ1-1, with 7 bases identical to TRBD1. The ends lost 4 bases at V and 3 bases at J; junction bases unmatched: 5. Germline V gives CDR1 KGHSH, CDR2 LQKENI. This CDR3 comprises 14 residues. Here the CDR3 reads CASSRSGGDTEAFF. The CDR3 DNA sequence: TGTGCCAGCTCACGCTCAGGGGGAGACACTGAAGCTTTCTTT.